Presented here are 14 T cell receptor beta chains from one specimen sequenced in a study of lymphopenia after photon versus proton radiotherapy. The table came from immunoSEQ multiplex PCR; TCRdb's copy has only in-frame clones and leaves some out. This repertoire shows thousands of clones, 91% found once; its top ten account for around 10%. The sample in question was peripheral blood, obtained from a patient treated with photon-based radiotherapy. The receptors derive from a man in his fifties or sixties with cholangiocarcinoma.

The J gene is TRBJ1-6, the V gene TRBV11-3; TRBD1 matches at 9 bases. Germline-derived CDR1 and CDR2 are SGHNT and YENEEA. CDR3 size: 16 residues. J gave up 7 bases and V 5 bases, and 9 bases lay outside the gene matches. CDR3 coding DNA: TGTGCCAGCAGCCCCCGGACAGGGGTCCGAAATTCACCCCTCCACTTT. Protein: CASSPRTGVRNSPLHF. Full variable domain (outside the CDR3, taken from reference TRBV11-3 and TRBJ1-6): EAGVVQSPRYKIIEKKQPVAFWCNPISGHNTLYWYLQNLGQGPELLIRYENEEAVDDSQLPKDRFSAERLKGVDSTLKIQPAELGDSAVYLCASSPRTGVRNSPLHFGNGTRLTVT.

The rearrangement joins TRBV28 to TRBJ2-7; D is unresolved. The CDR3 contains 13 residues. Between the trimmed V and J ends, which lost 2 bases and 5 bases, there was a span of 10 bases. Germline assignment: CDR1 MDHEN and CDR2 SYDVKM. CDR3 sequence (DNA): TGTGCCAGCAGTTTAAGGCTACGGGACGAGCAGTACTTC. As protein: CASSLRLRDEQYF. The entire variable domain, with the rest obtained from reference TRBV28 and TRBJ2-7, is as follows: DVKVTQSSRYLVKRTGEKVFLECVQDMDHENMFWYRQDPGLGLRLIYFSYDVKMKEKGDIPEGYSVSREKKERFSLILESASTNQTSMYLCASSLRLRDEQYFGPGTRLTVT.

The rearrangement links TRBV6-5 to TRBJ1-1; D might be TRBD1 (6 bases). Deletions cut 1 base from V and 5 bases from J, with 11 bases between. CDR1 is MNHEY and CDR2 is SVGAGI in the germline V gene. This CDR3 spans 14 amino acids. The CDR3 loop is CASSYYQGRTEAFF. CDR3 DNA: TGTGCCAGCAGTTACTATCAGGGGAGGACTGAAGCTTTCTTT.

This chain uses TRBV6-1 with TRBJ2-7; 8 bases are shared with TRBD2. The V and J ends lost 11 bases and 2 bases, in that order; junction bases with no gene match: 8. The V gene's germline CDR1 is MNHNS and CDR2 SASEGT. The CDR3 is 13 amino acids. CDR3 coding DNA: TGTGCCCTGAATTTAGCGGGGCCCTACGAGCAGTACTTC. Translated, it gives CALNLAGPYEQYF.

The rearrangement uses TRBV11-2 and TRBJ2-7; tentatively, D is TRBD1 (6 bases). Trimming left V 3 bases short and J 3 bases short, with 18 bases between. Per germline, CDR1 SGHAT and CDR2 FQNNGV. This CDR3 comprises 16 residues. This CDR3 is CASSLGISTGNYEQYF. Written as DNA, the CDR3 is TGTGCCAGCAGCTTGGGGATCAGTACAGGGAACTACGAGCAGTACTTC. The entire variable domain, with the rest obtained from reference TRBV11-2 and TRBJ2-7, is as follows: EAGVAQSPRYKIIEKRQSVAFWCNPISGHATLYWYQQILGQGPKLLIQFQNNGVVDDSQLPKDRFSAERLKGVDSTLKIQPAKLEDSAVYLCASSLGISTGNYEQYFGPGTRLTVT.

CDR3 sequence (DNA): TGTGCCAGCAGTCGGACTAGCGGGCCGGGAAAGACCCAGTACTTC. Its protein is CASSRTSGPGKTQYF. The V and J genes are TRBV2 and TRBJ2-5, with 11 bases aligning to TRBD2. V lost 5 bases to trimming and J lost 6 bases; unmatched junction nucleotides: 8. This CDR3 is 15 amino acids long. Germline loops: CDR1 SNHLY, CDR2 FYNNEI.

The chain is built from TRBV18 and TRBJ1-4; the D gene is possibly TRBD1 (6 bases). CDR3 length: 15 residues. With 6 bases removed from V and 6 bases from J, the gap between germline ends came to 17 bases. Germline CDR1 and CDR2: KGHSH and LQKENI. The CDR3 nucleotides are TGTGCCAGCTCCGGGGGCCGGGGACGCGATGAAAAACTGTTTTTT. It yields the protein CASSGGRGRDEKLFF.

The chain uses TRBV7-3 and TRBJ2-4; TRBD2 matches 16 bases. Germline V gene sequence: CDR1 SGHTA, CDR2 FQGTGA. The V segment lost 4 bases and the J segment 0 bases; nucleotides outside the gene matches: 9. CDR3 length equals 20 residues. The CDR3 region has the DNA TGTGCCAGCAGCTCCGGGACTAGCGGGAGGGCCCTCGGAGCCAAAAACATTCAGTACTTC. Protein product: CASSSGTSGRALGAKNIQYF.

The gene calls are TRBV2 and TRBJ1-5, with unresolved D. V lost 6 bases and J lost 2, with 8 bases in between. Germline V CDR1 and CDR2: SNHLY, FYNNEI. This CDR3 has 13 amino acids. CDR3 region: CASSREGNQPQHF. The DNA for the CDR3 is TGTGCCAGCAGCCGGGAAGGCAATCAGCCCCAGCATTTT. Full variable domain (missing parts from reference TRBV2 and TRBJ1-5): EPEVTQTPSHQVTQMGQEVILRCVPISNHLYFYWYRQILGQKVEFLVSFYNNEISEKSEIFDDQFSVERPDGSNFTLKIRSTKLEDSAMYFCASSREGNQPQHFGDGTRLSIL.

This sequence joins TRBV7-8 and TRBJ1-2; 7 positions agree with TRBD1. V shed 0 bases, J shed 2 bases, and the junction held 3 bases outside the gene matches. From germline, CDR1 is SGHVS and CDR2 FQNEAQ. This CDR3 is built from 15 residues. The DNA for the CDR3 is TGTGCCAGCAGCTTAGCAGGGGGCAGGAACTATGGCTACACCTTC. Translating it yields CASSLAGGRNYGYTF.

This rearrangement joins TRBV20-1 to TRBJ2-7; no clear D gene. CDR3 length: 11 residues. Germline V gives CDR1 DFQATT, CDR2 SNEGSKA (reference sequence). The germline V and J ends were trimmed by 8 bases and 3 bases, with 11 bases remaining between them. In DNA, the CDR3 is TGCAGTCCTCAGGTTAACTACGAGCAGTACTTC. It yields the protein CSPQVNYEQYF.

The chain links TRBV18 to TRBJ1-1; 10 bases are shared with TRBD1. The germline gives CDR1 KGHSH, CDR2 LQKENI. The CDR3 contains 14 residues. V shed 1 base and J 5 bases; nucleotides not matched to a gene: 1. As DNA, the CDR3 is TGTGCCAGCTCACCACGGACAGGGGGGACTGAAGCTTTCTTT. Its protein is CASSPRTGGTEAFF.

The chain joins TRBV5-6 to TRBJ2-1, with 8 bases fitting TRBD1. The CDR3 contains 17 residues. In germline, CDR1 is SGHDT, CDR2 YYEEEE. V was pared by 4 bases and J by 1 base, with 10 bases of the junction left unmatched. CDR3 residues: CASSNPGTGNSYNEQFF. Here the CDR3 DNA reads TGTGCCAGCAGCAACCCCGGGACAGGTAATTCCTACAATGAGCAGTTCTTC.

The chain links TRBV5-6 to TRBJ2-7; 7 positions agree with TRBD1. The CDR3 loop spans 13 amino acids. Germline CDR1 SGHDT, CDR2 YYEEEE. The ends lost 4 bases at V and 7 bases at J; junction bases unmatched: 8. CDR3 amino acids: CASSPGGQLEQYF. In DNA form, the CDR3 reads TGTGCCAGCAGCCCAGGGGGACAGTTAGAGCAGTACTTC.